This T cell receptor beta chain was obtained from a study of regulatory T cells in long-lasting Graves disease. Study-wide findings and caveats: Sharing of public clonotypes was greater in persistent patients (more than 2,500) than in new patients (approximately 940).

A remark on this clonotype: As yet, its antigen is unknown.

Through Arm-PCR of CDR3 regions and iRepertoire HTBI primers, TCR beta libraries were built. From the multiplex PCR reads, TCRdb called clonotypes with MiXCR, one entry per CDR3 protein. The sample carries some 600,000 distinct CDR3 sequences, more than 15% recorded once. The time point is: newly diagnosed GD, antithyroid drugs for less than 3 months. With RNA extracted from PBMCs as input, the TCR library was made. The CDR3 runs to 17 residues. The V gene's germline CDR1 is SGHAT and CDR2 FQNNGV. Trimming at V came to 5 bases and at J to 5 bases, leaving 12 bases not matched to a gene. Another study also made use of these data, one on T cells in Graves' hyperthyroidism and ophthalmopathy. This second report adds: A first-round RT-PCR of the TCR CDR3 used the HTBI primer set. Blood held most thyroid clonotypes expanded above 0.001 frequency.

The chain has TRBV11-2 and TRBJ2-3, with 11 bases identical to TRBD2. This TCR was sampled from a man aged 18 to 30 with Graves disease. The source material was peripheral blood mononuclear cells (PBMCs), sampled at new diagnosis, from a patient treated with antithyroid drugs. The CDR3 here is CASSPGSGRAFGDTQYF. The CDR3 region has the DNA TGTGCCAGCAGCCCCGGTAGCGGGAGGGCCTTTGGAGATACGCAGTATTTT.